The sequence of this T cell receptor beta chain was determined in a study of T cell responses to AZD1222 COVID-19 vaccine. The study, taken as a whole, reports: CD4 TCRs associated with vaccination spanned spike, dominating at 160-218 and 743-854. Once two AZD1222 doses were given, Spike-specific TCR breadth and depth went up. Nearly half of spike-specific TCRs reportedly go after variant regions that carry no mutations. White British donors predominated, females outnumbered males, and clonal diversity was possibly underestimated.

Trimming shortened V by 4 bases and J by 4 bases, and 16 bases separated the two germline ends. From germline, CDR1 is SGHTA and CDR2 FQGTGA. The CDR3 totals 15 residues. Assay: immunoSEQ multiplex PCR; the TCRdb copy retains only in-frame clones and omits some. The sample carries about 130,000 clones, 90% recorded once. On this clone itself: Its matching antigen is unknown.

The sequenced sample was peripheral blood, obtained on day 0 of MenACWY control vaccination. This TCR was recovered from an adult in good health. V gene TRBV7-3 combines with J gene TRBJ2-5, with D possibly called TRBD1 or TRBD2 (5 bases each). CDR3 sequence: CASSSTGTMSETQYF. CDR3 sequence (DNA): TGTGCCAGCAGCTCAACCGGGACCATGTCAGAGACCCAGTACTTC.